The 31 T cell receptor beta chains below were found in one sample sequenced in a study of cytotoxic CD8 clonotypes in ibrutinib-treated CLL. The data were produced by immunoSEQ multiplex PCR, yet TCRdb's version contains in-frame clones alone and is incomplete. The sample holds 160,000 or so clones; over 75% are singletons and the top ten take about 3%. The sequencing used PBMCs, collected at disease progression, from a patient treated with ibrutinib. These receptors were collected from a human donor with chronic lymphocytic leukemia.

This chain links TRBV27 with TRBJ2-7; 11 bases are shared with TRBD2. Germline CDR1 is MNHEY and CDR2 is SMNVEV (reference sequence). With 1 base clipped from V and 0 bases from J, the junction kept 5 bases outside the gene matches. The CDR3 sequence is 17 residues long. CDR3 sequence: CASSLLVTSGSSYEQYF. The CDR3 region has the DNA TGTGCCAGCAGTTTATTAGTTACTAGCGGGAGCTCCTACGAGCAGTACTTC.

This chain joins TRBV5-1 and TRBJ2-7; unclear D gene. The CDR3 spans 13 residues. V lost 0 bases and J lost 4, with 8 bases in between. Germline lookup yields CDR1 SGHRS and CDR2 YFSETQ. For the CDR3, the DNA is TGCGCCAGCAGCTTGGACTTAGGATACGAGCAGTACTTC. The encoded protein is CASSLDLGYEQYF.

This chain joins TRBV19 and TRBJ2-7, with D maybe TRBD2 (6 bases). The ends were cut back, 10 bases at V and 3 bases at J, with 16 bases in the middle. The CDR3 loop spans 13 amino acids. From germline, CDR1 is LNHDA and CDR2 SQIVND (reference sequence). The DNA of the CDR3 is TGTGCCACCCGACTAGGGCAAAGCTACGAGCAGTACTTC. The encoded protein is CATRLGQSYEQYF.

The chain links TRBV6-4 to TRBJ2-7; no firm D call. The CDR3 is made up of 13 amino acids. Deletions cut 1 base from V and 3 bases from J, with 7 bases between. Germline V gene lookup returns CDR1 MRHNA and CDR2 SNTAGT. The CDR3 loop reads CASSDFPGYEQYF. As DNA, the CDR3 is TGTGCCAGCAGTGACTTTCCGGGCTACGAGCAGTACTTC.

The rearrangement links TRBV28 to TRBJ2-7, with a weak D call TRBD1 (6 bases). The germline gives CDR1 MDHEN, CDR2 SYDVKM. V lost 6 bases and J lost 4, with 16 bases in between. CDR3 size: 14 residues. The CDR3, as DNA: TGTGCCAGCAGCCCCTCAGGGGAAGGGTACGAGCAGTACTTC. Protein sequence: CASSPSGEGYEQYF.

The chain is built from TRBV5-6 and TRBJ2-5; TRBD2 matches at 9 bases. Germline loops: CDR1 SGHDT, CDR2 YYEEEE. The junction had 2 bases not matched to a gene; V was cut back by 4 bases and J by 1 base. This CDR3 is built from 14 residues. DNA of the CDR3: TGTGCCAGCAGCCCTAGCGGGACCCAAGAGACCCAGTACTTC. Its translation is CASSPSGTQETQYF.

The chain employs TRBV28 and TRBJ2-7, with TRBD1 matching 8 bases. CDR1 and CDR2 from the germline V gene are MDHEN and SYDVKM. Trimming removed 6 bases from V and 7 bases from J; junction bases left unmatched: 17. The CDR3 spans 16 residues. CDR3 in DNA: TGTGCCAGCAGCTTTGAGACCGGGACAGGTTTTAGGGAGCAGTACTTC. This gives the protein CASSFETGTGFREQYF.

The rearrangement joins TRBV15 to TRBJ2-7; the match to TRBD2 covers 10 bases. CDR3 length equals 16 residues. Germline V CDR1 and CDR2: LNHNV, YYDKDF (reference sequence). V lost 4 bases to trimming and J lost 2 bases; unmatched junction nucleotides: 8. The CDR3: CATSTLAGENPYEQYF. DNA for the CDR3: TGTGCCACCAGCACCCTAGCGGGAGAAAATCCCTACGAGCAGTACTTC.

The gene calls are TRBV10-3 and TRBJ2-6, with D possibly TRBD2 on 5 matching bases. This CDR3 comprises 19 residues. Trimming stripped 2 bases from V and 0 bases from J, with 17 bases between. The germline V gene has CDR1 ENHRY and CDR2 SYGVKD. CDR3 in amino acids: CAISEGPQAGLSGANVLTF. For the CDR3, the DNA is TGTGCCATCAGTGAGGGACCTCAGGCGGGCCTCTCTGGGGCCAACGTCCTGACTTTC.

The table lists this clone with a few counts. CDR3: CASSVAVQETQYF. The CDR3 DNA reads as TGTGCCAGTAGTGTGGCAGTGCAAGAGACCCAGTACTTC. V is TRBV19 and J is TRBJ2-5; no firm D call. The CDR3 is made up of 13 amino acids. CDR1 LNHDA and CDR2 SQIVND come from the germline V gene (reference sequence). Deletions cut 5 bases from V and 2 bases from J, with 9 bases between.

V is TRBV2 and J is TRBJ2-2; D remains unclear. This CDR3 is built from 18 residues. Germline CDR1 SNHLY, CDR2 FYNNEI. The germline V and J ends were trimmed by 0 bases and 6 bases, with 20 bases remaining between them. CDR3 region: CASSEALIMESRAGELFF. Here the CDR3 DNA reads TGTGCCAGCAGTGAAGCCCTAATCATGGAGAGTCGAGCCGGGGAGCTGTTTTTT.

This chain links TRBV10-1 with TRBJ2-3; 11 bases fit TRBD2. V was clipped by 8 bases and J by 1 base; unmatched bases: 17. Per the germline V gene, CDR1 is WNHNN and CDR2 is SYGVQD (reference sequence). The length of the CDR3 is 19 residues. CDR3 coding DNA: TGCGCCAGCGAGGGGGCGGCTAGCGGGAGGCCGATTCGCACAGATACGCAGTATTTT. Protein sequence: CASEGAASGRPIRTDTQYF.

Only a few counts were recorded for this clone. This chain joins TRBV5-8 and TRBJ1-5; 7 nucleotides match TRBD1. Trimming cost V 4 bases and J 9 bases; bases outside gene matches: 10. Germline CDR1 and CDR2: SGHTS and YDEGEE. The CDR3 totals 14 residues. The chain's CDR3 is CASSRDRAAGPQHF. The CDR3, as DNA: TGTGCCAGCAGCCGGGACAGAGCCGCGGGGCCCCAGCATTTT.

The gene calls are TRBV11-3 and TRBJ2-3, with a tentative D call TRBD2 (5 bases). Between the trimmed V and J ends, which lost 5 bases and 3 bases, there was a span of 21 bases. CDR1 and CDR2 from the germline V gene are SGHNT and YENEEA. The CDR3 runs to 17 residues. This CDR3 is CASSQTLTRGGTDTQYF. The CDR3 coding sequence is TGTGCCAGCAGCCAGACCCTCACTAGAGGTGGGACAGATACGCAGTATTTT.

This sequence joins TRBV5-6 and TRBJ1-4; D remains ambiguous. Trimming removed 3 bases from V and 7 bases from J, with 7 bases in between. The germline gives CDR1 SGHDT, CDR2 YYEEEE. The CDR3 has 12 residues. CDR3 protein: CASSSIGEKLFF. CDR3 in DNA: TGTGCCAGCAGCTCGATTGGTGAAAAACTGTTTTTT.

The genes are TRBV27 and TRBJ2-4; D unclear. Germline CDR1 and CDR2: MNHEY and SMNVEV (reference sequence). The ends were cut back, 1 base at V and 3 bases at J, with 7 bases in the middle. CDR3 length: 14 residues. CDR3 DNA sequence: TGTGCCAGCAGTTTATTGGGTGACAAAAACATTCAGTACTTC. Protein sequence: CASSLLGDKNIQYF.

The chain employs TRBV10-3 and TRBJ2-1; the D gene is possibly TRBD2 (5 bases). Trimming removed 4 bases from V and 6 bases from J, with 13 bases in between. The V gene's germline CDR1 is ENHRY and CDR2 SYGVKD. There are 14 residues in the CDR3. In DNA form, the CDR3 reads TGTGCCATCAGTGCGGCGGGTTCTATCAATGAGCAGTTCTTC. Translated, it gives CAISAAGSINEQFF.

V gene TRBV23-1 combines with J gene TRBJ2-5, with TRBD1 matching 7 bases. TRBV23-1 is annotated as an ORF whose role is uncertain. V was pared by 2 bases and J by 4 bases, with 10 bases of the junction left unmatched. The length of the CDR3 is 16 residues. The CDR3: CASSQIGGQDRETQYF. CDR3 bases: TGCGCCAGCAGTCAAATAGGGGGCCAAGATCGAGAGACCCAGTACTTC.

The chain has TRBV5-1 and TRBJ2-1; perhaps TRBD2 as D (6 bases). Trimming shortened V by 0 bases and J by 7 bases, and 20 bases separated the two germline ends. Germline assignment: CDR1 SGHRS and CDR2 YFSETQ. This CDR3 is 17 amino acids long. The CDR3, as DNA: TGCGCCAGCAGCTTGGCCTTTAATGGGGAGGTTTGGAATGAGCAGTTCTTC. Translation: CASSLAFNGEVWNEQFF.

The V and J genes are TRBV28 and TRBJ1-1, with D maybe TRBD1 (6 bases). The germline CDR1 and CDR2 sequences are MDHEN and SYDVKM. The CDR3 runs 13 residues. V was shortened by 3 bases and J by 6 bases, with 11 bases between the two germline ends. As DNA, the CDR3 is TGTGCCAGCAGTTTGTACAGGGTCGCTGAAGCTTTCTTT. Its translation is CASSLYRVAEAFF.

Note on this clone: At one of its ends the junction is not consistent with the germline gene, which may arise from a read error. The chain has TRBV4-2 and TRBJ1-2; 8 bases fit TRBD1. CDR1 and CDR2 (germline): LGHNA, YNFKEQ. The CDR3 covers 16 residues. CDR3 amino acids: CVSSQDKNRGNYGYTF. For the CDR3, the DNA is TGTGTCAGCAGCCAAGATAAAAACAGGGGGAACTATGGCTACACCTTC.

The genes are TRBV6-6 and TRBJ2-3; tentatively, D is TRBD2 (6 bases). With 11 bases removed from V and 6 bases from J, the gap between germline ends came to 18 bases. CDR3 length equals 13 residues. CDR1 MNHNY and CDR2 SVGAGI come from the germline V gene (reference sequence). The CDR3 DNA reads TGTGCCGGGTCGCGGGACTCCGGGGATACGCAGTATTTT. Amino acids: CAGSRDSGDTQYF.

The sample holds one count of this clone. The chain recombines TRBV5-6 with TRBJ2-7, with 10 bases matching TRBD2. Trimming took 3 bases from V and 3 from J; bases not matched to a gene: 3. Germline CDR1 and CDR2: SGHDT and YYEEEE. CDR3 length: 14 amino acids. Here the CDR3 reads CASSWASGSYEQYF. CDR3 coding DNA: TGTGCCAGCAGCTGGGCTAGCGGGAGCTACGAGCAGTACTTC.

The chain has TRBV18 and TRBJ2-5; the match to TRBD2 covers 7 bases. The CDR3 is 13 residues long. J lost 5 bases, V lost 4 bases, and 4 bases had no gene match. Germline CDR1 reads KGHSH; CDR2 reads LQKENI. CDR3 loop: CASSRGGRETQYF. The CDR3 DNA reads as TGTGCCAGCTCACGCGGGGGACGGGAGACCCAGTACTTC.

This clone has a handful of counts. This chain joins TRBV11-2 and TRBJ2-7; tentative D call: TRBD2 (5 bases). The CDR3 has 16 amino acids. The germline CDR1 and CDR2 sequences are SGHAT and FQNNGV. V lost 2 bases to trimming and J lost 2 bases, with 16 bases between them. CDR3 nucleotide sequence: TGTGCCAGCAGCTTACGACCCCGCGGGCCAACCTACGAGCAGTACTTC. Protein: CASSLRPRGPTYEQYF.

The chain couples TRBV18 to TRBJ2-7; D possibly uses TRBD1 or TRBD2 (7 bases each). V was shortened by 3 bases and J by 3 bases, with 12 bases between the two germline ends. Germline V gives CDR1 KGHSH, CDR2 LQKENI. The CDR3 loop spans 14 amino acids. The CDR3 sequence: CASSPFRGGYEQYF. In DNA form, the CDR3 reads TGTGCCAGCTCACCGTTCAGGGGGGGCTACGAGCAGTACTTC.

This clone was counted a few times. The V call is TRBV12-5, the J call TRBJ1-1; D is unclear. V lost 3 bases and J lost 5, with 16 bases in between. The germline V gene has CDR1 LGHNT and CDR2 FRNRAP. This CDR3 is 15 amino acids long. The DNA of the CDR3 is TGTGCTAGTGGTTTAGGTATTCGGGCGGGGACTGAAGCTTTCTTT. It specifies CASGLGIRAGTEAFF.

The chain is built from TRBV9 and TRBJ2-1; 11 bases line up with TRBD1. Germline lookup yields CDR1 SGDLS and CDR2 YYNGEE. CDR3 length: 16 residues. Trimming took 2 bases from V and 7 from J; bases not matched to a gene: 8. As DNA, the CDR3 is TGTGCCAGCAGCGTTTGGGGACAGGGGGATTTGAATGAGCAGTTCTTC. Encoded protein: CASSVWGQGDLNEQFF.

This clone was observed a single time. The J gene is TRBJ1-4, the V gene TRBV18; a weak D match, TRBD1 (5 bases). CDR1 and CDR2 (germline): KGHSH, LQKENI. Trimming removed 3 bases at V and 0 bases at J, with 11 bases between. The length of the CDR3 is 16 residues. In DNA, the CDR3 is TGTGCCAGCTCACCTAACGGGGCCTCAACTAATGAAAAACTGTTTTTT. Amino acids: CASSPNGASTNEKLFF.

The chain combines TRBV7-2 with TRBJ1-2; the match to TRBD1 covers 8 bases. Germline CDR1 SGHTA, CDR2 FQGNSA. The CDR3 loop spans 14 amino acids. J was trimmed by 7 bases and V by 7 bases; bases with no gene match: 11. Here the CDR3 reads CASTDYGQGRGYTF. CDR3 DNA sequence: TGTGCCAGCACCGACTATGGACAGGGCCGTGGCTACACCTTC. The full variable domain, in which reference TRBV7-2 and TRBJ1-2 provide the parts outside the CDR3, is GAGVSQSPSNKVTEKGKDVELRCDPISGHTALYWYRQSLGQGLEFLIYFQGNSAPDKSGLPSDRFSAERTGGSVSTLTIQRTQQEDSAVYLCASTDYGQGRGYTFGSGTRLTVV.

This chain joins TRBV30 and TRBJ2-3; 8 nucleotides line up with TRBD1. CDR3 length: 19 residues. Germline lookup yields CDR1 GTSNPN and CDR2 SVGIG (reference sequence). The V gene end was trimmed by 1 base and the J gene end by 0 bases; junction bases not matched to a gene: 15. The chain's CDR3 is CAWSGPAVRTGSSTDTQYF. In nucleotides, the CDR3 is TGTGCCTGGAGTGGACCCGCCGTGAGGACAGGGAGCAGCACAGATACGCAGTATTTT. Combining the CDR3 with reference TRBV30 and TRBJ2-3 gives the whole variable domain SQTIHQWPATLVQPVGSPLSLECTVEGTSNPNLYWYRQAAGRGLQLLFYSVGIGQISSEVPQNLSASRPQDRQFILSSKKLLLSDSGFYLCAWSGPAVRTGSSTDTQYFGPGTRLTVL.